One T cell receptor (beta chain) is described in this entry. Other nucleotide sequences in the sample specify the same CDR3. CD4+ cells were split into CD45RA+ naive and CD45RA-negative memory subsets. Under the authors' procedure: Junction-only sequences produced by ImmunoSEQ had no quality scores, so filtering differed. TCRdb keeps only in-frame clones here, not all; method: immunoSEQ multiplex PCR. The V and J calls and clone size come from that table; D and trimming were worked out from the DNA. The sample includes 2 million to 3 million clones, roughly 92% seen only once; the top ten take about 0.13%. The V gene lost 2 bases and the J gene lost 0 bases, with 6 bases spanning the gap. This CDR3 contains 14 residues. Per germline, CDR1 MNHEY and CDR2 SVGAGI. This sample is part of a study of shared clonotypes between healthy human individuals.

The J gene is TRBJ2-3, the V gene TRBV6-5; D gene uncertain. Sequencing was carried out using naive CD4+ T cells sorted from blood. Subset specified: CD45RA+ positively selected. This clonotype originated in a man aged 18 to 35 in good health. As DNA, the CDR3 is TGTGCCAGCAGTTACAGTACTAGCACAGATACGCAGTATTTT. Translated: CASSYSTSTDTQYF.